This T cell receptor (beta chain) stems from a study of T cells after yellow fever vaccination. Broader study findings: Compared with primary, the secondary response was weaker and peaked at day 5, not 15.

UMIs were added to TCR cDNA along with a universal primer site when it was made by 5'RACE template switching. TCRdb passed the 5' RACE reads through MiXCR, listing each CDR3 protein once. Among about 300,000 distinct CDR3 sequences listed, about 6.9% were seen once. CDR3 length: 16 amino acids. V dropped 2 bases and J dropped 5 bases, with 19 bases sitting between them. Germline V gene lookup returns CDR1 SGHRS and CDR2 YFSETQ. With respect to this clonotype: Its specificity is unknown.

This chain joins TRBV5-1 and TRBJ2-5; a possible D gene is TRBD2 (7 bases). The specimen was PBMCs, collected roughly 46 days after the first yellow fever vaccination. This sequence originates from a man aged 18 to 30 who received the YFV17D yellow fever vaccine. The CDR3 reads CASSFRGAIKLETQYF. The CDR3, as DNA: TGCGCCAGCAGCTTTCGGGGGGCAATTAAGTTGGAGACCCAGTACTTC.